The 4 T cell receptor beta chains below all came from one sample that was sequenced in a study of cytomegalovirus exposure and HLA in healthy donors. Use of 60 Vbeta and 13 Jbeta primers characterized the PCR. Only in-frame clones appear in the TCRdb table, and some are missing; sequencing was by immunoSEQ multiplex PCR. This sample has 150,000 to 200,000 clones, with roughly 85% found just once. The sample taken for sequencing was PBMCs. The receptors originated from a woman aged 45-65 years in good health and CMV-seronegative.

The V and J genes are TRBV6-5 and TRBJ1-1; D unresolved. Germline V gene lookup returns CDR1 MNHEY and CDR2 SVGAGI. This CDR3 has 13 amino acids. Trimming pared 8 bases from V and 6 bases from J, leaving 16 bases between. The CDR3 bases are TGTGCCAGCTGCCGGGTGGGTGTGTCTGAAGCTTTCTTT. Translation gives CASCRVGVSEAFF.

The genes are TRBV6-5 and TRBJ2-1, with D unresolved. The length of the CDR3 is 12 residues. Germline CDR1 reads MNHEY; CDR2 reads SVGAGI. V was trimmed by 0 bases and J by 16 bases, leaving 13 bases between them. The CDR3 loop is CASSYSRSLYFF. The CDR3 DNA reads TGTGCCAGCAGTTACTCGCGGAGCCTATATTTCTTC.

CDR3 amino acids: CASSQSRGWDFNYGYTF. CDR3 coding DNA: TGTGCCAGCAGCCAGAGTAGAGGGTGGGACTTTAACTATGGCTACACCTTC. The chain joins TRBV21-1 to TRBJ1-2. TRBV21-1 is labeled a pseudogene. The CDR3 has 17 amino acids.

The chain uses TRBV4-1 and TRBJ1-2; D may be TRBD1 (6 bases). Germline V gives CDR1 MGHRA, CDR2 YSYEKL. V lost 5 bases, J lost 0 bases, and 13 bases lay in between. The CDR3 is 15 amino acids. CDR3: CASSGQRLANYGYTF. CDR3 coding DNA: TGCGCCAGCAGCGGACAGAGGTTGGCTAACTATGGCTACACCTTC.